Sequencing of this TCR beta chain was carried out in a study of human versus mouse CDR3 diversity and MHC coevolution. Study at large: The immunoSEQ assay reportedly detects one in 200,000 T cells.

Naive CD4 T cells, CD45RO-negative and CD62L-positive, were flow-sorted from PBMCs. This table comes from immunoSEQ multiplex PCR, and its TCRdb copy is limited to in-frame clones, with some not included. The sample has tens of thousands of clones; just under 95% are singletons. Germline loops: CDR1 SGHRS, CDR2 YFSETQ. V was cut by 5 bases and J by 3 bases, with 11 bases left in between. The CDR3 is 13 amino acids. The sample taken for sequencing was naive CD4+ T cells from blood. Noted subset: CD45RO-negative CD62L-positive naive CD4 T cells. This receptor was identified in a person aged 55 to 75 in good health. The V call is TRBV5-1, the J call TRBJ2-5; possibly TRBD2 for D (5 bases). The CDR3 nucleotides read TGCGCCAGCAGATTGAACGGGGAAGAGACCCAGTACTTC. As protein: CASRLNGEETQYF. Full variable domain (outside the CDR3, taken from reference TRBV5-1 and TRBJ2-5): KAGVTQTPRYLIKTRGQQVTLSCSPISGHRSVSWYQQTPGQGLQFLFEYFSETQRNKGNFPGRFSGRQFSNSRSEMNVSTLELGDSALYLCASRLNGEETQYFGPGTRLLVL.